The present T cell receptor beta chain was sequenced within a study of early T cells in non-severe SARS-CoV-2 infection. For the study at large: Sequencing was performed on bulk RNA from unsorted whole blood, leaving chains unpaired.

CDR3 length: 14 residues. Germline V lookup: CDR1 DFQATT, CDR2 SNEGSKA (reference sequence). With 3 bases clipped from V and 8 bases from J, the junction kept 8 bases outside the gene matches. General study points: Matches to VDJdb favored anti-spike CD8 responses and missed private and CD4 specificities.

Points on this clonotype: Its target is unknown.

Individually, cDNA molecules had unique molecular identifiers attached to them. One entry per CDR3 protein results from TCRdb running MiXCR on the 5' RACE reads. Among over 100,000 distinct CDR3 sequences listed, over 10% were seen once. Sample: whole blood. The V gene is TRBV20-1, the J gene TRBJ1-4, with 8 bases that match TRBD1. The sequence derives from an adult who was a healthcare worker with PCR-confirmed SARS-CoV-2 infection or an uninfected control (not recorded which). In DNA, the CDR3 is TGCAGTGCTAGCAGTCAGCAGGGGGCGGAAAAACTGTTTTTT. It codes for CSASSQQGAEKLFF.